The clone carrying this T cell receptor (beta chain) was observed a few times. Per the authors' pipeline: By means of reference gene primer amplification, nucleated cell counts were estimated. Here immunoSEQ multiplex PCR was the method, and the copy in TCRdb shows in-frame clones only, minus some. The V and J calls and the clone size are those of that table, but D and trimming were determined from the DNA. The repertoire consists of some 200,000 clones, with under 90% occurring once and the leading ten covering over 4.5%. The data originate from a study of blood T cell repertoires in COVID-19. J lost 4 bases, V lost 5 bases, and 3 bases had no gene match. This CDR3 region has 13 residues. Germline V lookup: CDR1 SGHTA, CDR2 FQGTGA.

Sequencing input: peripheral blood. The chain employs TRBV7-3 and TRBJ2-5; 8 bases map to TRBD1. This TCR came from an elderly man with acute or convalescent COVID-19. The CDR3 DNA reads TGTGCCAGCAGCGCCGACAGGGGAGAGACCCAGTACTTC. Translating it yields CASSADRGETQYF.